This T cell receptor (beta chain) stems from a study of T cells in narcolepsy. About the research overall: Patients with NT1 or NT2 and healthy control donors were enrolled.

Remarks on this clone: Its specificity is unknown.

Study findings and constraints: Autoreactive clone sequences were missing from some blood memory CD4+ repertoires. Autoreactive clonotypes reportedly recurred in blood of same and different patients, not controls.

Trimming removed 0 bases at V and 1 base at J, with 7 bases between. CDR1 and CDR2 (germline): LGHNA, YSLEER. This CDR3 region has 15 residues. Profiled with immunoSEQ multiplex PCR; TCRdb holds only in-frame clones, not every one. Of more than 20,000 clones in the sample, roughly 94% are singletons; the top ten hold approximately 1.1%. Sequencing input: CD45RA- memory CD4+ T cells from PBMCs. V gene TRBV4-3 combines with J gene TRBJ1-5; no clear D. This clonotype originated in a human donor with narcolepsy. The CDR3 sequence: CASSQDTQSNQPQHF. Written as DNA, the CDR3 is TGCGCCAGCAGCCAAGATACGCAGAGCAATCAGCCCCAGCATTTT.